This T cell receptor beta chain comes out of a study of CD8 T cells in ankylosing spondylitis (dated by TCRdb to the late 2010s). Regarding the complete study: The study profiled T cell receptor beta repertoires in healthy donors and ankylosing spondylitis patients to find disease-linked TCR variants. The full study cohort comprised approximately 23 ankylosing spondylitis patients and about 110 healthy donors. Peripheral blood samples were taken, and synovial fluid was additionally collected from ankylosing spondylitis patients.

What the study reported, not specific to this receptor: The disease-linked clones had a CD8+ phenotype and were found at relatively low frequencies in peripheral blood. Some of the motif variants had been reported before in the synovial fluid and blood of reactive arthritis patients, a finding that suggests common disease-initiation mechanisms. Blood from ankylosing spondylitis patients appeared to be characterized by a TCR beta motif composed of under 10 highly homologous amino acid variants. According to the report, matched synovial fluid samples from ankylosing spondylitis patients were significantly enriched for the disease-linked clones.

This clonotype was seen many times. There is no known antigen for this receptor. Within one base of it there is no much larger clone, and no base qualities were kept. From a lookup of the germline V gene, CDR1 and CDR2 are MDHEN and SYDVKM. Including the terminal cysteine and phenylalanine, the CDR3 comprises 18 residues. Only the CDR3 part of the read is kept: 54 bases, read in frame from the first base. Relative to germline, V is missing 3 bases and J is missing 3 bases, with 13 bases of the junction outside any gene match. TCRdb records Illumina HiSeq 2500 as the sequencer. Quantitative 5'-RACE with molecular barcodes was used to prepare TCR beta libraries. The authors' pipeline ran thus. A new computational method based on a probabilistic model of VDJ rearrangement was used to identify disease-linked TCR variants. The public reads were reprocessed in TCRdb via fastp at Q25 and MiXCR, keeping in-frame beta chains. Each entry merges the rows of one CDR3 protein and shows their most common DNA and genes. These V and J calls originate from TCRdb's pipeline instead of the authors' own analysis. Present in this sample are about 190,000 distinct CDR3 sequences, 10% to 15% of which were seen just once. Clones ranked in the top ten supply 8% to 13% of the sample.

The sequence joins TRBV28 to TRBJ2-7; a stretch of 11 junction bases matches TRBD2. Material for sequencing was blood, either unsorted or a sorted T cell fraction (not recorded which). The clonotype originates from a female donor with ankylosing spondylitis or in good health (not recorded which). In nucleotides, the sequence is TGTGCCAGCAGTTTCCCCCTTAGCGGGAGGGCCGTTGGCTACGAGCAGTACTTC. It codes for CASSFPLSGRAVGYEQYF.